This TCR beta chain was recovered during a study of HIV-infected patients and healthy controls. This clonotype has at least ten counts. TCRdb re-analysed the 5' RACE reads in MiXCR, keeping a single row per CDR3 protein. There are around 20,000 distinct CDR3 sequences in the sample; around 19% occur only once, and roughly a third lies in the top ten. This sequence was found in a human donor in good health. Source material: CD8+ T cells from blood.

The CDR3 reads CASSQFTGLARLTDTQYF. In DNA form, the CDR3 reads TGCGCCAGCAGCCAGTTTACCGGACTAGCGAGGCTTACAGATACGCAGTATTTT. The V call is TRBV4-1, the J call TRBJ2-3; the match to TRBD2 covers 9 bases. CDR1 and CDR2 (germline): MGHRA, YSYEKL. J was trimmed by 3 bases and V by 3 bases; bases with no gene match: 13. The CDR3 length is 18 residues.